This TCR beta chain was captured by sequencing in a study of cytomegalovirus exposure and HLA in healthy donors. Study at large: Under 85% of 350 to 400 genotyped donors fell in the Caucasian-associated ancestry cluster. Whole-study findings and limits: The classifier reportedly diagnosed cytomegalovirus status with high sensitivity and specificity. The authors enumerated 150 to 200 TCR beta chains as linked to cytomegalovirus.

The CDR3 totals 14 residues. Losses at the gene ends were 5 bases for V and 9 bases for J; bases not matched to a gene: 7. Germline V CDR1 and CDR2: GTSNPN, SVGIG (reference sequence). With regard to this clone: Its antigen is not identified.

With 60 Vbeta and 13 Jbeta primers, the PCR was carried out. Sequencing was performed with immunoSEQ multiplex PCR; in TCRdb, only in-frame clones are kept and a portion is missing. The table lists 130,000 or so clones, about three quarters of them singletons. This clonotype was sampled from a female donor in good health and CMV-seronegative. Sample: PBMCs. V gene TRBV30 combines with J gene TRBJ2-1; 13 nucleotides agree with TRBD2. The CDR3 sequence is CAWGGTSGIGEQFF. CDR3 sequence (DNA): TGTGCCTGGGGGGGGACTAGCGGGATTGGTGAGCAGTTCTTC.